The clone carrying this T cell receptor beta chain was observed many times. Its specificity is not known. The data are from a study of spatial heterogeneity in lung cancer. Study background: Among detected sequences, beta-chain ones consistently exceeded alpha-chain ones in number. Study-level results: The study found ubiquitous expanded tumor TCRs in blood more at resection than follow-up.

TCRdb analysed the 5' RACE reads with MiXCR anew, one entry per CDR3 protein. The data contain about 1,600 distinct CDR3 sequences, roughly 26% of them singletons. The CDR3 contains 14 residues. The V and J ends lost 4 bases and 8 bases respectively, with 16 bases between them. CDR1 and CDR2 (germline): SGHNT, YYREEE (reference sequence). The time point was: sample taken at primary tumor resection. Whole RNA was taken from tumor, nontumor lung or frozen PBMC; it was then sequenced unsorted. The donor population consisted of some 67 patients with untreated, early-stage non-small cell lung cancer. The specimen comprised PBMCs, sampled at surgery. This TCR derives from a male donor with early-stage non-small cell lung cancer. The V and J genes are TRBV5-4 and TRBJ2-1; D possibly corresponds to TRBD2 (5 bases). The CDR3, as DNA: TGTGCCAGCAGCCCTAGCTACGGGGTCGATGAGCAGTTCTTC. Protein sequence: CASSPSYGVDEQFF. Looking up the rest from reference TRBV5-4 and TRBJ2-1 gives the full variable domain: ETGVTQSPTHLIKTRGQQVTLRCSSQSGHNTVSWYQQALGQGPQFIFQYYREEENGRGNFPPRFSGLQFPNYSSELNVNALELDDSALYLCASSPSYGVDEQFFGPGTRLTVL.